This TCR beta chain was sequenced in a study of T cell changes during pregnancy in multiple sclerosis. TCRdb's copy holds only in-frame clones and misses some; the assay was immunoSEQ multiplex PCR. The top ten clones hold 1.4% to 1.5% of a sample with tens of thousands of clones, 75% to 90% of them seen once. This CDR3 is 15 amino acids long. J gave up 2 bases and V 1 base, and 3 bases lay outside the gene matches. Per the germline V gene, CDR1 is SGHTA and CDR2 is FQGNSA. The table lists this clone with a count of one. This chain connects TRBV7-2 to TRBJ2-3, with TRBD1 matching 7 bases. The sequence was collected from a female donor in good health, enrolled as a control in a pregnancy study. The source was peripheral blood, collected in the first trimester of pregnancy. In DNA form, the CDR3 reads TGTGCCAGCAGCTTAGGACAGGGCAACACAGATACGCAGTATTTT. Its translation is CASSLGQGNTDTQYF.